The 14 T cell receptor beta chains below were found in one sample sequenced in a study of shared clonotypes between healthy human individuals. Clones were read by immunoSEQ multiplex PCR, and TCRdb kept only the in-frame ones, dropping some. The repertoire holds approximately 480,000 clones, over 75% seen once, with around 12% in the top ten. The sample taken for sequencing was PBMCs. Source of these receptors: a woman between 40 and 50 years old in good health. Some clones in this sample may be carry-over from other donors' samples.

This chain links TRBV7-2 with TRBJ1-4; 9 nucleotides match TRBD1. Germline V gene lookup returns CDR1 SGHTA and CDR2 FQGNSA. The V segment lost 5 bases and the J segment 7 bases; nucleotides outside the gene matches: 8. This CDR3 region has 15 residues. The CDR3 DNA sequence: TGTGCCAGCAGCGACCGGGACAGGGCCAGTGAAAAACTGTTTTTT. It encodes CASSDRDRASEKLFF. Variable domain in full (rest from reference TRBV7-2 and TRBJ1-4): GAGVSQSPSNKVTEKGKDVELRCDPISGHTALYWYRQSLGQGLEFLIYFQGNSAPDKSGLPSDRFSAERTGGSVSTLTIQRTQQEDSAVYLCASSDRDRASEKLFFGSGTQLSVL.

V is TRBV9 and J is TRBJ1-2; a weak D match, TRBD1 (6 bases). The germline CDR1 and CDR2 sequences are SGDLS and YYNGEE. Trimming left V 3 bases short and J 0 bases short, with 9 bases between. The CDR3 loop spans 14 amino acids. CDR3 DNA sequence: TGTGCCAGCAGCGCGGACAGCGCTAACTATGGCTACACCTTC. This gives the protein CASSADSANYGYTF.

The chain's CDR3 is CAISESQAASGSTDTQYF. The CDR3 DNA follows: TGTGCCATCAGTGAGTCACAAGCGGCTAGCGGGAGTACAGATACGCAGTATTTT. The chain carries TRBV10-3 and TRBJ2-3; TRBD2 matches at 10 bases. Germline CDR1 ENHRY, CDR2 SYGVKD. CDR3 length equals 18 residues. V trimming: 0 bases; J trimming: 3 bases; junction bases outside the gene matches: 9.

This clone has a handful of counts. V is TRBV7-9 and J is TRBJ2-5, with no clear D. The J call may be incorrect, as the DNA end agrees better with TRBJ2-7. From germline, CDR1 is SEHNR and CDR2 FQNEAQ (reference sequence). This CDR3 contains 15 residues. CDR3 residues: CASSPSRQSSYEQYF. As DNA, the CDR3 is TGTGCCAGCAGCCCCTCCCGGCAGAGCTCCTACGAGCAGTACTTC.

The V and J genes are TRBV4-1 and TRBJ2-7; D gene uncertain. Germline CDR1 is MGHRA and CDR2 is YSYEKL. CDR3 length equals 14 residues. Trimming took 1 base from V and 1 from J, leaving 8 bases between them. The CDR3 nucleotides are TGCGCCAGCAGCCAAGTCGGAGAATCCTACGAGCAGTACTTC. Its protein product is CASSQVGESYEQYF.

J is TRBJ2-3 and V is TRBV7-9; 7 bases fit TRBD2. Per germline, CDR1 SEHNR and CDR2 FQNEAQ (reference sequence). This CDR3 has 16 residues. Unmatched junction bases numbered 12, after V lost 5 bases and J lost 4 bases. CDR3 in amino acids: CASSPPGLEPPDTQYF. In nucleotides, the CDR3 is TGTGCCAGCAGCCCTCCCGGACTAGAACCCCCAGATACGCAGTATTTT.

The gene calls are TRBV6-5 and TRBJ2-7; a weak D match, TRBD2 (6 bases). The CDR3 has 15 residues. Germline V gives CDR1 MNHEY, CDR2 SVGAGI. Trimming took 7 bases from V and 2 from J, leaving 18 bases between them. The CDR3 region has the DNA TGTGCCAGCACCAGAGCCGGAGGAGGGCCCTACGAGCAGTACTTC. Translation gives CASTRAGGGPYEQYF.

The chain uses TRBV7-2 and TRBJ1-5; no clear D. This CDR3 has 14 residues. Germline CDR1 and CDR2: SGHTA and FQGNSA. V was shortened by 4 bases and J by 6 bases, with 13 bases between the two germline ends. The CDR3 nucleotides read TGTGCCAGCAGCTCCAGGTGGCCGGGTCAGCCCCAGCATTTT. Protein sequence: CASSSRWPGQPQHF.

The V gene is TRBV28, the J gene TRBJ1-3; TRBD1 might be the D (5 bases). This CDR3 is 12 amino acids long. Trimming took 8 bases from V and 8 from J, leaving 13 bases between them. Germline lookup yields CDR1 MDHEN and CDR2 SYDVKM. Here the CDR3 reads CASQTAGDTIYF. The CDR3 DNA is TGTGCCAGCCAGACAGCAGGCGACACCATATATTTT. The full variable domain, its missing parts supplied by reference TRBV28 and TRBJ1-3, is DVKVTQSSRYLVKRTGEKVFLECVQDMDHENMFWYRQDPGLGLRLIYFSYDVKMKEKGDIPEGYSVSREKKERFSLILESASTNQTSMYLCASQTAGDTIYFGEGSWLTVV.

The chain joins TRBV29-1 to TRBJ2-3; D may be TRBD1 or TRBD2 (7 bases each). The germline gives CDR1 SQVTM, CDR2 ANQGSEA. This CDR3 contains 14 residues. V lost 4 bases to trimming and J lost 6 bases, with 17 bases between them. CDR3 bases: TGCAGCGTTGCTCTCCAGGGGGGGGCGGATACGCAGTATTTT. It specifies CSVALQGGADTQYF.

This chain connects TRBV30 to TRBJ2-1, with D unresolved. The CDR3 extends over 14 amino acids. V shed 6 bases and J shed 7 bases, with 19 bases lying between them. Germline V CDR1 and CDR2: GTSNPN, SVGIG (reference sequence). The CDR3 sequence is CACRCGKAPNEQFF. The CDR3 region has the DNA TGTGCCTGCCGATGCGGAAAAGCTCCAAATGAGCAGTTCTTC.

In its sample, this clone was seen a few times. The chain employs TRBV6-1 and TRBJ2-3; 10 positions match TRBD2. The CDR3 totals 17 residues. The V gene end was trimmed by 4 bases and the J gene end by 6 bases; junction bases not matched to a gene: 13. Germline values: CDR1 MNHNS, CDR2 SASEGT. The CDR3 protein is CASSVRTSGSIGDTQYF. CDR3 bases: TGTGCCAGCAGTGTGCGGACTAGCGGTTCCATTGGGGATACGCAGTATTTT.

The chain has TRBV4-3 and TRBJ2-7, with D possibly TRBD1 on 6 matching bases. Germline assignment: CDR1 LGHNA and CDR2 YSLEER. CDR3 length: 15 amino acids. V was cut by 0 bases and J by 2 bases, with 11 bases left in between. CDR3 amino acids: CASSQEADSPYEQYF. CDR3 bases: TGCGCCAGCAGCCAAGAAGCGGACAGTCCCTACGAGCAGTACTTC.

The rearrangement joins TRBV18 to TRBJ2-7; 16 bases align to TRBD2. The ends lost 0 bases at V and 4 bases at J; junction bases unmatched: 6. This CDR3 has 18 amino acids. Germline CDR1 KGHSH, CDR2 LQKENI. In nucleotides, the CDR3 is TGTGCCAGCTCACCACCCGGGACTAGCGGGAGGGCCGTGTACGAGCAGTACTTC. This gives the protein CASSPPGTSGRAVYEQYF. Looking up the rest from reference TRBV18 and TRBJ2-7 gives the full variable domain: NAGVMQNPRHLVRRRGQEARLRCSPMKGHSHVYWYRQLPEEGLKFMVYLQKENIIDESGMPKERFSAEFPKEGPSILRIQQVVRGDSAAYFCASSPPGTSGRAVYEQYFGPGTRLTVT.